This TCR beta chain was found in a study of beta chain features in type 1 diabetes. cDNA synthesis used the whole RNA isolate, giving expressed TCRB sequences. Data came from immunoSEQ multiplex PCR; TCRdb stores just in-frame clones and leaves some out. The top ten clones hold about 0.93% of a sample with fewer than 350,000 clones, approximately 8.1% of them seen once. This clone was recorded a few times. Germline CDR1 and CDR2: SGHAT and FQNNGV. V shed 5 bases and J shed 0 bases, with 14 bases lying between them. The CDR3 runs to 16 residues. Sorting that relied on CD45RO/CCR7/CD25/CD127/CD95/CD27 yielded CD4+ naive, central memory, regulatory and stem cell-like memory cells.

The sequencing input was central memory CD4+ T cells from blood. The V call is TRBV11-2, the J call TRBJ2-1, with D maybe TRBD2 (6 bases). This clonotype was obtained from a woman in her late teens or twenties in good health. The CDR3 region is CASSLTMGGSYNEQFF. The CDR3 region has the DNA TGTGCCAGCAGCCTTACCATGGGGGGCTCCTACAATGAGCAGTTCTTC.